These 6 T cell receptor beta chains share one sample of origin, sequenced in a study of CD8 T cells in ankylosing spondylitis. Broader study findings: Blood from ankylosing spondylitis patients appeared to carry a characteristic roughly 8-variant TCR beta motif.

MiXCR, run by TCRdb on the 5' RACE reads, gives a single entry per CDR3 protein. This sample has 700,000 to 1,000,000 distinct CDR3 sequences; approximately 10% occur once, and the top ten carry just over 0.5%. Antigens for these TCRs are unknown. Source material: blood, either unsorted or a sorted T cell fraction (not recorded which). The receptor set was obtained from a male donor with ankylosing spondylitis.

The chain is built from TRBV7-9 and TRBJ1-2; 7 bases are shared with TRBD1. The CDR3 consists of 17 residues. From germline, CDR1 is SEHNR and CDR2 FQNEAQ (reference sequence). V trimming: 5 bases; J trimming: 4 bases; junction bases outside the gene matches: 16. CDR3 sequence reads: CASSPSWDSTEIYGYTF. The CDR3 nucleotides are TGTGCCAGCAGCCCCTCCTGGGACAGCACTGAGATCTATGGCTACACCTTC.

This clonotype has a count of ten or more. The rearrangement joins TRBV7-2 to TRBJ2-1; no definite D call. CDR1 is SGHTA and CDR2 is FQGNSA in the germline V gene. V lost 5 bases, J lost 3 bases, and 8 bases lay in between. This CDR3 has 13 amino acids. This chain's CDR3 is CASSPGFYNEQFF. DNA for the CDR3: TGTGCCAGCAGCCCGGGCTTCTACAATGAGCAGTTCTTC.

This clonotype was counted at least ten times. The chain uses TRBV20-1 and TRBJ2-3; D is unresolved. Trimming removed 6 bases from V and 0 bases from J, with 10 bases in between. The germline V gene has CDR1 DFQATT and CDR2 SNEGSKA (reference sequence). This CDR3 comprises 13 residues. The CDR3 here is CSAQRPSTDTQYF. The CDR3 nucleotides are TGCAGTGCCCAAAGGCCCAGCACAGATACGCAGTATTTT.

This clonotype was picked up a small number of times. The chain combines TRBV28 with TRBJ2-7; D perhaps matches TRBD1 (6 bases). CDR3 length: 13 residues. Trimming cost V 9 bases and J 5 bases, with 17 bases left between them. The V gene's germline CDR1 is MDHEN and CDR2 SYDVKM. CDR3 sequence reads: CASVRQGTHEQYF. DNA for the CDR3: TGTGCCAGTGTGCGGCAGGGGACCCACGAGCAGTACTTC. The full variable domain, its missing parts supplied by reference TRBV28 and TRBJ2-7, is DVKVTQSSRYLVKRTGEKVFLECVQDMDHENMFWYRQDPGLGLRLIYFSYDVKMKEKGDIPEGYSVSREKKERFSLILESASTNQTSMYLCASVRQGTHEQYFGPGTRLTVT.

At least ten counts were recorded for this clonotype. This chain connects TRBV18 to TRBJ1-1; 9 bases map to TRBD1. Germline V gene lookup returns CDR1 KGHSH and CDR2 LQKENI. The V segment lost 4 bases and the J segment 7 bases; nucleotides outside the gene matches: 7. The CDR3 covers 14 residues. CDR3 sequence: CASSHPGQGYEAFF. The CDR3 bases are TGTGCCAGCTCACACCCGGGACAGGGTTATGAAGCTTTCTTT.

V gene TRBV20-1 combines with J gene TRBJ2-2; D not certain. Trimming removed 2 bases from V and 5 bases from J, with 18 bases in between. Germline V gene lookup returns CDR1 DFQATT and CDR2 SNEGSKA (reference sequence). This CDR3 spans 16 amino acids. The CDR3, as DNA: TGCAGTGCTAGAAGCCCATTAGGGTTTAATACCGGGGAGCTGTTTTTT. Translating it yields CSARSPLGFNTGELFF.